The 29 T cell receptor beta chains listed next were all sequenced from one sample in a study of T cells in Graves' hyperthyroidism and ophthalmopathy. Amplification yielded TCR beta CDR3 regions, with RNA transcripts as the source. With the HTBI primer set, the TCR CDR3 went through a first round of RT-PCR. TCRdb analysed the multiplex PCR reads with MiXCR anew, one entry per CDR3 protein. The repertoire has about 840,000 distinct CDR3 sequences, about two fifths of them found once; the top ten carry 7.5% to 9.5%. Sequencing used blood. The source is a man between 18 and 29 years old with Graves' hyperthyroidism.

The V call is TRBV29-1, the J call TRBJ1-2, with TRBD1 matching over 7 bases. The CDR3 covers 15 residues. J lost 8 bases, V lost 0 bases, and 12 bases had no gene match. CDR1 is SQVTM and CDR2 is ANQGSEA in the germline V gene. CDR3 residues: CSVEDLTGDSRGYTF. CDR3 bases: TGCAGCGTTGAAGATCTCACAGGGGACAGTAGGGGCTACACCTTC.

V and J are TRBV19 and TRBJ1-2; no firm D call. CDR3 size: 16 residues. CDR1 is LNHDA, CDR2 SQIVND, per germline (reference sequence). V lost 5 bases and J 3 bases, leaving 19 bases between the germline ends. This CDR3 is CASSEVTRGTHYGYTF. DNA for the CDR3: TGTGCCAGTAGTGAGGTGACTCGGGGAACGCACTATGGCTACACCTTC.

In its sample, this clonotype was seen a few times. This sequence joins TRBV7-8 and TRBJ1-2; D is ambiguous. CDR1 and CDR2 (germline): SGHVS, FQNEAQ. The CDR3 length is 13 residues. Trimming took 3 bases from V and 7 from J, leaving 12 bases between them. In nucleotides, the CDR3 is TGTGCCAGCAGCTTCTCGACCTGGATTGGCTACACCTTC. Protein: CASSFSTWIGYTF.

This clonotype showed up just a few times. The rearrangement joins TRBV29-1 to TRBJ2-2; D unclear. V shed 4 bases and J shed 6 bases, with 15 bases lying between them. CDR1 is SQVTM, CDR2 ANQGSEA, per germline. CDR3 length: 14 amino acids. The CDR3 sequence: CSVGRQELPGELFF. The CDR3 nucleotides read TGCAGCGTTGGAAGACAAGAGTTACCCGGGGAGCTGTTTTTT.

A note on this clonotype: One junction end disagrees with the germline gene, perhaps due to a read error. This chain uses TRBV2 with TRBJ1-1, with 11 bases matching TRBD1. The germline CDR1 and CDR2 sequences are SNHLY and FYNNEI. The CDR3 spans 14 residues. The CDR3 loop is CAGRDRGENTEAFF. Written as DNA, the CDR3 is TGTGCCGGCAGGGACAGGGGGGAGAACACTGAAGCTTTCTTT.

The rearrangement joins TRBV2 to TRBJ2-1, with unresolved D. Trimming left V 7 bases short and J 8 bases short, with 6 bases between. The germline V gene has CDR1 SNHLY and CDR2 FYNNEI. The CDR3 runs 10 residues. The CDR3 region has the DNA TGTGCCAGCACTAGTTATGAGCAGTTCTTC. It is translated as CASTSYEQFF.

This clonotype has more than one count but fewer than ten. V usage is TRBV7-2 and J usage is TRBJ1-2, with D perhaps TRBD1 (6 bases). This CDR3 contains 13 residues. Trimming stripped 7 bases from V and 2 bases from J, with 11 bases between. The germline V gene has CDR1 SGHTA and CDR2 FQGNSA. The DNA for the CDR3 is TGTGCCAGCACCCCCGGACAGAACTATGGCTACACCTTC. Translating it yields CASTPGQNYGYTF.

This chain connects TRBV19 to TRBJ1-5; tentatively, D is TRBD1 (6 bases). The CDR3 extends over 17 amino acids. CDR1 and CDR2 from the germline V gene are LNHDA and SQIVND (reference sequence). Trimming removed 2 bases at V and 10 bases at J, with 24 bases between. CDR3 amino acids: CASSISRGQGRDVPQHF. The CDR3 DNA is TGTGCCAGTAGTATATCAAGAGGGCAGGGGCGGGATGTTCCCCAGCATTTT.

With regard to this clonotype: This sequence may be a read error, since a much larger clone differs from it by one base. The V gene is TRBV7-2, the J gene TRBJ1-3, with D possibly being TRBD1 (6 bases). Germline V gene lookup returns CDR1 SGHTA and CDR2 FQGNSA. The CDR3 length is 16 residues. Trimming took off 5 bases at V and 6 bases at J, with 20 bases between the two ends. CDR3 coding DNA: TGTGCCAGCAGCAGGGGGAGCTGGGCCTTGACAAACACCATATATTTT. Translation: CASSRGSWALTNTIYF.

A few counts support this clonotype. CDR3 loop: CASRLSEYSYEQYF. The CDR3 DNA reads TGCGCCAGCAGGCTCAGCGAATACTCCTACGAGCAGTACTTC. This rearrangement joins TRBV4-1 to TRBJ2-7; no reliable D call. CDR1 is MGHRA, CDR2 YSYEKL, per germline. Trimming removed 6 bases at V and 0 bases at J, with 12 bases between. The CDR3 extends over 14 amino acids.

To note about this clonotype: The CDR3 end shows no conserved phenylalanine or tryptophan, and so a read error is likely. It is unclear where the CDR3 begins or ends on the DNA, so no DNA is shown, and the CDR3 is as TCRdb lists it. The J gene is TRBJ1-1, the V gene TRBV9; TRBD1 is the table's D call, not checked against the DNA. The germline CDR1 and CDR2 sequences are SGDLS and YYNGEE. The CDR3 sequence runs 10 residues, both termini included. CDR3 sequence: CASSPRDRFY.

The rearrangement joins TRBV10-3 to TRBJ1-1, with D possibly being TRBD1 (5 bases). The germline gives CDR1 ENHRY, CDR2 SYGVKD. Trimming cost V 10 bases and J 3 bases, with 15 bases left between them. This CDR3 is 13 amino acids long. CDR3 DNA: TGTGCCACCCGGCCGGGGCTGGACACTGAAGCTTTCTTT. The encoded protein is CATRPGLDTEAFF.

This clonotype was detected ten times or more. The chain carries TRBV5-6 and TRBJ2-6; D call uncertain. The V gene's germline CDR1 is SGHDT and CDR2 YYEEEE. V shed 4 bases and J shed 12 bases, with 14 bases lying between them. The CDR3 length is 13 residues. The CDR3 sequence: CASSPVSWSVLTF. CDR3 DNA: TGTGCCAGCAGCCCCGTGTCATGGTCCGTCCTGACTTTC.

This clonotype was seen ten or more times. CDR3 sequence (DNA): TGCAGCGCCAGTCTAGGGGCTGATTCACCCCTCCACTTT. This encodes CSASLGADSPLHF. The chain uses TRBV29-1 and TRBJ1-6; D perhaps matches TRBD1 (5 bases). Germline V gene data show CDR1 as SQVTM and CDR2 as ANQGSEA. The CDR3 totals 13 residues. V was trimmed by 7 bases and J by 8 bases, leaving 15 bases between them.

This clonotype was counted a few times. This chain links TRBV5-8 with TRBJ1-1; 10 nucleotides line up with TRBD1. V lost 4 bases to trimming and J lost 3 bases; unmatched junction nucleotides: 6. This CDR3 region has 15 residues. CDR1 and CDR2 from the germline V gene are SGHTS and YDEGEE. CDR3: CASSLDRGRDTEAFF. Written as DNA, the CDR3 is TGTGCCAGCAGCCTTGACAGGGGGCGGGACACTGAAGCTTTCTTT.

This clonotype came up many times. V and J are TRBV15 and TRBJ1-6; D is unresolved. This CDR3 spans 16 amino acids. In germline, CDR1 is LNHNV, CDR2 YYDKDF (reference sequence). V dropped 0 bases and J dropped 6 bases, with 12 bases sitting between them. CDR3 protein: CATSRDERARNSPLHF. The CDR3 DNA sequence: TGTGCCACCAGCAGAGATGAGAGGGCGCGTAATTCACCCCTCCACTTT.

For this clonotype: One base away lies a much larger clone, so this may be a sequencing read error. The CDR3 bases are TGTGCCAGCAGCATAACCCAGGGATTCGGTTCACACCTCCACTTT. This encodes CASSITQGFGSHLHF. The chain carries TRBV12-3 or TRBV12-4 and TRBJ1-6; D may be TRBD1 (5 bases). CDR3 length: 15 residues.

The V call is TRBV4-3, the J call TRBJ2-6; perhaps TRBD2 as D (5 bases). The V end lost 0 bases, the J end lost 0 bases, and 12 bases lay between the germline ends. The CDR3 is made up of 18 amino acids. The germline CDR1 and CDR2 sequences are LGHNA and YSLEER. The CDR3 DNA reads TGCGCCAGCAGCCAAGACCCGCCGGGAAGCTCTGGGGCCAACGTCCTGACTTTC. It codes for CASSQDPPGSSGANVLTF.

V usage is TRBV5-1 and J usage is TRBJ2-7, with D perhaps TRBD1 (5 bases). Trimming stripped 4 bases from V and 0 bases from J, with 14 bases between. Germline CDR1 SGHRS, CDR2 YFSETQ. The CDR3 extends over 15 amino acids. The CDR3 DNA sequence: TGCGCCAGCAGCCCCGTAGGGGCCAGCTCCTACGAGCAGTACTTC. It specifies CASSPVGASSYEQYF.

CDR3 in amino acids: CASRLTRQGRAGETQYF. As DNA, the CDR3 is TGTGCCAGCAGACTGACCCGCCAGGGAAGAGCGGGGGAGACCCAGTACTTC. This chain connects TRBV6-5 to TRBJ2-5, with 7 nucleotides matching TRBD2. CDR1 and CDR2 (germline): MNHEY, SVGAGI. The CDR3 is 17 residues long. J was trimmed by 5 bases and V by 6 bases; bases with no gene match: 18.

There are many counts of this clonotype. V gene TRBV24-1 combines with J gene TRBJ1-1; D unclear. The CDR3 extends over 13 amino acids. Trimming took 6 bases from V and 5 from J, leaving 12 bases between them. The germline gives CDR1 KGHDR, CDR2 SFDVKD. In DNA form, the CDR3 reads TGTGCCACCAGTAACTCACCGATGACTGAAGCTTTCTTT. Protein sequence: CATSNSPMTEAFF.

In its sample, this clonotype was seen a few times. Written as DNA, the CDR3 is TGTGCCAGCAGCCGGACAGGGGAGGGCTCCAACACTGAAGCTTTCTTT. Protein product: CASSRTGEGSNTEAFF. The chain employs TRBV9 and TRBJ1-1, with 9 bases fitting TRBD1. The trim removed 4 bases at V and 2 bases at J, leaving 9 bases unmatched. This CDR3 spans 16 amino acids. Germline CDR1 SGDLS, CDR2 YYNGEE. The full variable domain, its missing parts supplied by reference TRBV9 and TRBJ1-1, is DSGVTQTPKHLITATGQRVTLRCSPRSGDLSVYWYQQSLDQGLQFLIQYYNGEERAKGNILERFSAQQFPDLHSELNLSSLELGDSALYFCASSRTGEGSNTEAFFGQGTRLTVV.

A note on this clonotype: Relative to the germline gene, one junction end is altered; a read error may explain this. The chain joins TRBV9 to TRBJ1-1, with 7 bases that match TRBD1. This CDR3 region has 15 residues. Germline-derived CDR1 and CDR2 are SGDLS and YYNGEE. Here the CDR3 DNA reads TGTGCCAGCAGCCCCTGGACAGGTGGGGACACTGGAGCTTTCTTT. Its protein product is CASSPWTGGDTGAFF.

This clonotype was observed a few times. The chain joins TRBV19 to TRBJ2-7; D is unresolved. Deletions cut 2 bases from V and 6 bases from J, with 11 bases between. The germline gives CDR1 LNHDA, CDR2 SQIVND (reference sequence). The CDR3 runs 13 residues. The CDR3 sequence: CASSIKGISEQYF. The CDR3 DNA sequence: TGTGCCAGTAGTATAAAAGGGATATCCGAGCAGTACTTC.

V usage is TRBV15 and J usage is TRBJ1-1; 8 bases agree with TRBD1. CDR1 LNHNV and CDR2 YYDKDF come from the germline V gene (reference sequence). With V trimmed by 4 bases and J by 4 bases, 5 bases remained unmatched. The CDR3 loop spans 14 amino acids. The CDR3 protein is CATSKGTGTTEAFF. CDR3 nucleotide sequence: TGTGCCACCAGCAAAGGGACAGGAACCACTGAAGCTTTCTTT.

The rearrangement joins TRBV20-1 to TRBJ2-5; 13 bases match TRBD2. The CDR3 contains 18 residues. Trimming removed 2 bases from V and 2 bases from J; junction bases left unmatched: 11. Germline loops: CDR1 DFQATT, CDR2 SNEGSKA (reference sequence). The CDR3 here is CSARSHSRLAGGQETQYF. CDR3 DNA sequence: TGCAGTGCTAGATCACATTCGAGACTAGCGGGAGGTCAAGAGACCCAGTACTTC.

The V and J genes are TRBV12-3 or TRBV12-4 and TRBJ1-5, with a weak D call TRBD1 (5 bases). V was cut by 7 bases and J by 4 bases, with 14 bases left in between. The CDR3 is 14 residues long. CDR3 coding DNA: TGTGCCAGCAAAAGGGACCTTGAGAATCAGCCCCAGCATTTT. As protein: CASKRDLENQPQHF.

In its sample, this clonotype was seen many times. This chain connects TRBV9 to TRBJ2-5; TRBD2 agrees at 7 bases. This CDR3 region has 15 residues. Losses at the gene ends were 4 bases for V and 5 bases for J; bases not matched to a gene: 11. The germline V gene encodes CDR1 SGDLS and CDR2 YYNGEE. The CDR3 DNA follows: TGTGCCAGCAGCCCCCTAGGCGGGAGTGCGGAGACCCAGTACTTC. Its protein is CASSPLGGSAETQYF.

The CDR3 loop reads CASSYGAGNTIYF. The CDR3, as DNA: TGTGCCAGCAGTTACGGGGCTGGAAACACCATATATTTT. J is TRBJ1-3 and V is TRBV6-5; D is undetermined. The CDR3 runs 13 residues. In germline, CDR1 is MNHEY, CDR2 SVGAGI. The V and J ends lost 2 bases and 2 bases respectively, with 4 bases between them.